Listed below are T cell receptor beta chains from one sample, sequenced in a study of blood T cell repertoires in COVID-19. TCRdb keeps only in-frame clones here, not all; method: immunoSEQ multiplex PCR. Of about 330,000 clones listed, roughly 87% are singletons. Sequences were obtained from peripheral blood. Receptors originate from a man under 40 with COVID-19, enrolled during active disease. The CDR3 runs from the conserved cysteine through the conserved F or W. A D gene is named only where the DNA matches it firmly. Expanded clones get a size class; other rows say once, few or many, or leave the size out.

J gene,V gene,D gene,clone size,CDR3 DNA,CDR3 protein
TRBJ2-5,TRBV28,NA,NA,TGTGCCAGCATCAAAAGGGGGAGTTGGGAGACCCAGTACTTC,CASIKRGSWETQYF
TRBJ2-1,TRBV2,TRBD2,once,TGTGCCAGCAGAGCCCTAGCGGGTTTAATCAATGAGCAGTTCTTC,CASRALAGLINEQFF
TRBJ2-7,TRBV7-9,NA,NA,TGTGCCAGCAGCTCTCAGGTCGTTCCCGAGCAGTACTTC,CASSSQVVPEQYF
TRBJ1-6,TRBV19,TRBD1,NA,TGTGCCAGTAGTACCCGGACAGGAACCCCTCGGGGGAATTCACCCCTCCACTTT,CASSTRTGTPRGNSPLHF
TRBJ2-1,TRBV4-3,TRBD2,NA,TGCGCCAGCAGCCGCTTAGTTGGTAGCGGGAGGGCCGAATACAATGAGCAGTTCTTC,CASSRLVGSGRAEYNEQFF
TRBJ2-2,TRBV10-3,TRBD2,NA,TGTGCCATCAGTGACCCCGGGGGAGCGGGGACCGGGGAGCTGTTTTTT,CAISDPGGAGTGELFF
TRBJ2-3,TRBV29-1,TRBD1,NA,TGCAGCGTTGACCAACGAATGGGACAGGGGGCGAAAAGCACAGATACGCAGTATTTT,CSVDQRMGQGAKSTDTQYF
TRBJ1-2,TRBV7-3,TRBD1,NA,TGTGCCAGCAGCTCCGAACAGGGGCTTGGCTACACCTTC,CASSSEQGLGYTF
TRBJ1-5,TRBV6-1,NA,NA,TGTGCCAGCAGTGAAGGCGCACCGGCCCAGCATTTT,CASSEGAPAQHF
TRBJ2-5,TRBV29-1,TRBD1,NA,TGCAGCGTTTCCGGGACAGGGAGGTCCGAAGAGACCCAGTACTTC,CSVSGTGRSEETQYF
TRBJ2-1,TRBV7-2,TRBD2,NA,TGTGCCAGCAGCCCAACCCGGGACTACCCCTACAATGAGCAGTTCTTC,CASSPTRDYPYNEQFF
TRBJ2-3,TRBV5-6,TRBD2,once,TGTGCCAGCAGCTCGGGGAGGGGAGATACGCAGTATTTT,CASSSGRGDTQYF
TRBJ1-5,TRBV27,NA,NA,TGTGCCAGCAGTTTAGGAGGGTACAATCAGCCCCAGCATTTT,CASSLGGYNQPQHF
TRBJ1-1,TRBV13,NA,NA,TGTGCCAGCAGCTTTACAGGGTCCACTGAAGCTTTCTTT,CASSFTGSTEAFF
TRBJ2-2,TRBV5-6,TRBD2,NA,TGTGCCAGCAGCCCAGGACTAGCAGGGAACACCGGGGAGCTGTTTTTT,CASSPGLAGNTGELFF
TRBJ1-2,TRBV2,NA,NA,TGTGCCAGCAGTGAAGGGTGGGGCGCGGACTATGGCTACACCTTC,CASSEGWGADYGYTF
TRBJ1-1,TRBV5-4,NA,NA,TGTGCCAGCAGCTTGGTTTACGGGGGCACTGAAGCTTTCTTT,CASSLVYGGTEAFF
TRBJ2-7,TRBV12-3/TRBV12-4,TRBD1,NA,TGTGCCAGCACCAGGACAGGGCCCTACGAGCAGTACTTC,CASTRTGPYEQYF
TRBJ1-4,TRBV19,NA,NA,TGTGCCAGTAGACAGAACCAAAATGAAAAACTGTTTTTT,CASRQNQNEKLFF
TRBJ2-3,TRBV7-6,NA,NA,TGTGCCAGCAGCTCCGGAGCTAGCTCCACAGATACGCAGTATTTT,CASSSGASSTDTQYF
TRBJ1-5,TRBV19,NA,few,TGTGCCAGTAGTTTTTTGACAGGAAATCAGCCCCAGCATTTT,CASSFLTGNQPQHF
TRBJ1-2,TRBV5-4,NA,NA,TGTGCCAGCAGCTCCGGGGGGGGAGACTATGGCTACACCTTC,CASSSGGGDYGYTF
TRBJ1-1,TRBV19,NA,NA,TGTGCCAGTAGATTTCTGGCGGGCACTGAAGCTTTCTTT,CASRFLAGTEAFF
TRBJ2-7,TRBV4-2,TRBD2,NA,TGTGCCAGCAGCCAAGATCTCCCGAGCACTAGCGGGCGGAGCTCCTACGAGCAGTACTTC,CASSQDLPSTSGRSSYEQYF
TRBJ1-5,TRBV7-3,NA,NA,TGTGCCAGCAGCTCACTTCTGGCAGGTCCTTGGGGCAATCAGCCCCAGCATTTT,CASSSLLAGPWGNQPQHF
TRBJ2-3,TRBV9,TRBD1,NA,TGTGCCAGCAGCGTGGGACAGGGAGAAGATACGCAGTATTTT,CASSVGQGEDTQYF
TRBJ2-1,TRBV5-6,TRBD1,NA,TGTGCCAGCAGCTTGGCCCGGTGGGACAGCAGATCCTACAATGAGCAGTTCTTC,CASSLARWDSRSYNEQFF
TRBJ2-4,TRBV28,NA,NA,TGTGCCAGCAGTTCTCGAGGGGGTACCCTAGCCAAAAACATTCAGTACTTC,CASSSRGGTLAKNIQYF
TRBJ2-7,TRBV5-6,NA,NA,TGTGCCAGCAGCTGGGCCGGGGTCCTCTCCTACGAGCAGTACTTC,CASSWAGVLSYEQYF
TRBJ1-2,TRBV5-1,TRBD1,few,TGCGCCAGCAGCTTGGGGACAGGGAACTATGGCTACACCTTC,CASSLGTGNYGYTF
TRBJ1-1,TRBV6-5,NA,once,TGTGCCAGCAAAGAGAGTTTGAACACTGAAGCTTTCTTT,CASKESLNTEAFF
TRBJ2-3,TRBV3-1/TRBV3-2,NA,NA,TGTGCCAGCAGTCCCGACAGGAACACAGATACGCAGTATTTT,CASSPDRNTDTQYF
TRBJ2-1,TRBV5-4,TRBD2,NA,TGTGCCAGCAGCCCCTGGGGGAGCGGGGGGGCAGTTGAGCAGTTCTTC,CASSPWGSGGAVEQFF
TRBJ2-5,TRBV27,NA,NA,TGTGCCAGCAGAAATACAATGCTGCTTTTGGAGACCCAGTACTTC,CASRNTMLLLETQYF
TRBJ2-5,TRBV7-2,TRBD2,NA,TGTGCCAGCAGCCGGGGCCTAGCGGGGCGAGAGACCCAGTACTTC,CASSRGLAGRETQYF
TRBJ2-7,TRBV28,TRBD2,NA,TGTGCCAGCAGTTTGGGTAGCGGGAGAATCTACGAGCAGTACTTC,CASSLGSGRIYEQYF
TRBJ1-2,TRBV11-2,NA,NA,TGTGCCAGCAGCCTCGACAGATCCTATGGCTACACCTTC,CASSLDRSYGYTF
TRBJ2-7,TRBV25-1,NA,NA,TGTGCCAGGGACCGGGACACCTACGAGCAGTACTTC,CARDRDTYEQYF
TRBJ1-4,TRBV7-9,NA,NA,TGTGCCAGCAAGCCATCCGGTAGTAATGAAAAACTGTTTTTT,CASKPSGSNEKLFF
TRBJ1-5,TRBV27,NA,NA,TGTGCCAGCAGTTTAAGGGGGTTAGGGCGTCAGCCCCAGCATTTT,CASSLRGLGRQPQHF
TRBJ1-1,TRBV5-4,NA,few,TGTGCCAGCAGCTTGGGGTTGGGGCAGGTCACTGAAGCTTTCTTT,CASSLGLGQVTEAFF
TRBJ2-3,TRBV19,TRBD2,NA,TGTGCCAGTAACGGACCGGGACTAGCGGGACATACGCAGTATTTT,CASNGPGLAGHTQYF
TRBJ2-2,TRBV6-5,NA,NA,TGTGCCAGCCAACCCAGGATTCTCACCGGGGAGCTGTTTTTT,CASQPRILTGELFF
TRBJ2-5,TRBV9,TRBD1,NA,TGTGCCAGCAGCGTCTCCGGACAGGGGGAGACCCAGTACTTC,CASSVSGQGETQYF
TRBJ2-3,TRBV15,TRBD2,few,TGTGCCACCAGCAGAGGACTAGCGGGAGAAACAGATACGCAGTATTTT,CATSRGLAGETDTQYF
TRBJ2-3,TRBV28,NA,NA,TGTGCCAGCGCGGTGGGGGGGGCTAGCACAGATACGCAGTATTTT,CASAVGGASTDTQYF
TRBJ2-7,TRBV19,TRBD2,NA,TGTGCCAGTAGTTATAGGGGAGGGCGCCGCTCCTACGAGCAGTACTTC,CASSYRGGRRSYEQYF
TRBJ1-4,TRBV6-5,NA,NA,TGTGCCAGCAGGCAGGGTTTTGGCGAAAAACTGTTTTTT,CASRQGFGEKLFF
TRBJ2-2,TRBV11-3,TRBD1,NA,TGTGCCAGCAGCGCCCGGGACAGGGGCACCGGGGAGCTGTTTTTT,CASSARDRGTGELFF
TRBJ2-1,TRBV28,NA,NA,TGTGCCAGCGCTACAAGCGTAGAGCAGTTCTTC,CASATSVEQFF
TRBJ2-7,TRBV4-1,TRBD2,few,TGCGCCAGCAGCCTCGGACTAGCGGAGATCTCCTACGAGCAGTACTTC,CASSLGLAEISYEQYF
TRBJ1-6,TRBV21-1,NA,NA,TGTGCCAGCAGCAAAGGTTTTCCGGGACAGGTGATTAGTTCACCCCTCCACTTT,CASSKGFPGQVISSPLHF